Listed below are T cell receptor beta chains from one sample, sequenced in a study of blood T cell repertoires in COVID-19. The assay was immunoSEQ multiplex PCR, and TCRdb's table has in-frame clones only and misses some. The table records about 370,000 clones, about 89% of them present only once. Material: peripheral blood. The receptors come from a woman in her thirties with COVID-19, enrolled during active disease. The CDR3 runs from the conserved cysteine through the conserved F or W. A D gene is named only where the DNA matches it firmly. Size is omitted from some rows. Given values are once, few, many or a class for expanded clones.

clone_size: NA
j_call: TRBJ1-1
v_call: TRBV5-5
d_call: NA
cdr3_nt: TGTGCCAGCAGCTTGCGACCCGTAGAGGGAACTGAAGCTTTCTTT
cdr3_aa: CASSLRPVEGTEAFF

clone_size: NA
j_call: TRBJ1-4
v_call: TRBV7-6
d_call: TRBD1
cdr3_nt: TGTGCCAGCAGCCCCGGGACAGGGTCGTCTAATGAAAAACTGTTTTTT
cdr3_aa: CASSPGTGSSNEKLFF

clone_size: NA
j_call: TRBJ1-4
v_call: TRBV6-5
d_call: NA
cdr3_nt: TGTGCCAGCAGTTACCGTTTTTTAACTAATGAAAAACTGTTTTTT
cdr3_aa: CASSYRFLTNEKLFF

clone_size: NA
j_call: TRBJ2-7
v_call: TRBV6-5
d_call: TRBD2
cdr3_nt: TGTGCCAGCAGTTACCGGACTAGCGGGGGCCGCTTCGAGCAGTACTTC
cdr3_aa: CASSYRTSGGRFEQYF

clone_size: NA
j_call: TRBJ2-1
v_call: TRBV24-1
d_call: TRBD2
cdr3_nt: TGTGCCACCAGTGATCCTGGGACTAGCCCCTACAATGAGCAGTTCTTC
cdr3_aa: CATSDPGTSPYNEQFF

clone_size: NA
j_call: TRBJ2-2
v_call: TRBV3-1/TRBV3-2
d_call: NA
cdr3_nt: TGTGCCAGCAGCCCCATTTCACTAGCTGGGGAGAACACCGGGGAGCTGTTTTTT
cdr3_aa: CASSPISLAGENTGELFF

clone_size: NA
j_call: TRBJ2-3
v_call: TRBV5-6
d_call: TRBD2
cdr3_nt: TGTGCCAGCAGTTTACTAGCGGAGGACACAGATACGCAGTATTTT
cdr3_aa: CASSLLAEDTDTQYF

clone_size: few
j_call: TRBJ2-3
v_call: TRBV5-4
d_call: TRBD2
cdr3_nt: TGTGCCAGCCAAGAGGGCGGGAGGGTGCACTCAGATACGCAGTATTTT
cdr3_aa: CASQEGGRVHSDTQYF

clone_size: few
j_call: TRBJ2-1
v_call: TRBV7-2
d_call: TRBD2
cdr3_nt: TGTGCCAGCAGCGGACTAGCGAGCTCCTACAATGAGCAGTTCTTC
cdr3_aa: CASSGLASSYNEQFF

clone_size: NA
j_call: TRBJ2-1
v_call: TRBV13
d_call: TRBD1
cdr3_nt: TGTGCCAGCAGCCTGGGGGACAGCTACAATGAGCAGTTCTTC
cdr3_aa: CASSLGDSYNEQFF

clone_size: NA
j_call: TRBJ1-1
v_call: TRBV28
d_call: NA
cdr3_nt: TGTGCCAGTCCCGGGGTGTCGGGGGAAGCTTTCTTT
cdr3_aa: CASPGVSGEAFF

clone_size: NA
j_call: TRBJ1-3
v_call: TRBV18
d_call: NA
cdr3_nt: TGTGCCAGCTCACCGGGGGGGCTCGGTGGAAACACCATATATTTT
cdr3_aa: CASSPGGLGGNTIYF

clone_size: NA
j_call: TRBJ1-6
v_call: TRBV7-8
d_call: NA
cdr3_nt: TGTGCCAGCAGCTCCTCAGGGGATTCACCCCTCCACTTT
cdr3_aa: CASSSSGDSPLHF

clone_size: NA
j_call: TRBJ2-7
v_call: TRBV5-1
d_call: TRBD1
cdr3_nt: TGCGCCAGCAGCTTTATTACTACCGCCGACCGGGACAGGTTCTCCTACGAGCAGTACTTC
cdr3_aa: CASSFITTADRDRFSYEQYF

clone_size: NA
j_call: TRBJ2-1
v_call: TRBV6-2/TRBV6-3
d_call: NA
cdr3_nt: TGTGCCAGCAGTGCTGGGGGGGAGCAGTTCTTC
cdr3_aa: CASSAGGEQFF

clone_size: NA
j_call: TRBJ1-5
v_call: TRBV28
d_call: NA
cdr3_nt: TGTGCCAGCAGTTTACGGGACAATCAGCCCCAGCATTTT
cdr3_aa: CASSLRDNQPQHF

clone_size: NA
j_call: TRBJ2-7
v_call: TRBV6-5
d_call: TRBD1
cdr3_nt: TGTGCCAGCACCCCTGGGACAGGGATGTACGAGCAGTACTTC
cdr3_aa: CASTPGTGMYEQYF

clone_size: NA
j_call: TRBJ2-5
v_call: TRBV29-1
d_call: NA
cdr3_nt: TGCAGCGGGACGTCTAACAGGGCTACCGAGACCCAGTACTTC
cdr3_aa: CSGTSNRATETQYF

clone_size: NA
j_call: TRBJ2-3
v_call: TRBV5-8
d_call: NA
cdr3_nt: TGTGCCAGCGAGAAGCGGCCCACAGATACGCAGTATTTT
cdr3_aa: CASEKRPTDTQYF

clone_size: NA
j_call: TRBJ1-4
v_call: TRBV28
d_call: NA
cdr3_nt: TGTGCCAGCAGTTTCAGTCGGGGTAATGAAAAACTGTTTTTT
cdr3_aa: CASSFSRGNEKLFF

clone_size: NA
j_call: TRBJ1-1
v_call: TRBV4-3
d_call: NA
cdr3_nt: TGCGCCAGCAGCCAACAGGTTTACACTGAAGCTTTCTTT
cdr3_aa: CASSQQVYTEAFF

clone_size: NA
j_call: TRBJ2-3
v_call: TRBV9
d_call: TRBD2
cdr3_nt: TGTGCCAGCAGCGCAGGACTAGCCACAGATACGCAGTATTTT
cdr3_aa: CASSAGLATDTQYF

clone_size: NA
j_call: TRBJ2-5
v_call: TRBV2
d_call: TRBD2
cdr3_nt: TGTGCCAGCAGTGGACTAGCGGAAGAGACCCAGTACTTC
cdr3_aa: CASSGLAEETQYF

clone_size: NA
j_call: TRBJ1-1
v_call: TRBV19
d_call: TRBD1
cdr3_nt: TGTGCCAGTAGTATACAGGGGGCCCGGACTGAAGCTTTCTTT
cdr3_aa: CASSIQGARTEAFF

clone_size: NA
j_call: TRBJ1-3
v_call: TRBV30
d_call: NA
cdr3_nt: TGTGCCTGGAGTGTACTAAGGCCAGACTCTGGAAACACCATATATTTT
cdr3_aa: CAWSVLRPDSGNTIYF

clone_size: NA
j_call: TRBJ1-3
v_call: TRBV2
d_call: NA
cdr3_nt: TGTGCCAGCAGTGCTCAGGCGGGGGGCGAAGGAAACACCATATATTTT
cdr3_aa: CASSAQAGGEGNTIYF

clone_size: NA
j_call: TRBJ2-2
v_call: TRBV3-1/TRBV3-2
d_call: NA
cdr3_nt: TGTGCCAGCAGCCAAGTCGGGGGTCCCGGGGAGCTGTTTTTT
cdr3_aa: CASSQVGGPGELFF

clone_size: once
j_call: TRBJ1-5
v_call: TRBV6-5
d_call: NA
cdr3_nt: TGTGCCAGCAGTATCCAGGGAAATCAGCCCCAGCATTTT
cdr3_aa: CASSIQGNQPQHF

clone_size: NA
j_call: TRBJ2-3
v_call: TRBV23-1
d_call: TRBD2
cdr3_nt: TGCGCCAGCAGTCAGTCATCTTGGGGGGGAGATAGGGATACGCAGTATTTT
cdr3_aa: CASSQSSWGGDRDTQYF

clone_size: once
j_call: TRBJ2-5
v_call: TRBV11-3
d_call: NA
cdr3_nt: TGTGCCAGCAGCTTCAGCGGCCGCCAAGAGACCCAGTACTTC
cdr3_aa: CASSFSGRQETQYF

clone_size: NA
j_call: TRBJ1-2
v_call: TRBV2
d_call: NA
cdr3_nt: TGTGCCGACGGGGGGGCTGACACCCGATCTGGCTATGGCTACACCTTC
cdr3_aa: CADGGADTRSGYGYTF

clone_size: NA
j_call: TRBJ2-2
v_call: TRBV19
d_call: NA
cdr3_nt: TGTGCCAGTAGTCGAAGGGGTAACACCGGGGAGCTGTTTTTT
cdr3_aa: CASSRRGNTGELFF

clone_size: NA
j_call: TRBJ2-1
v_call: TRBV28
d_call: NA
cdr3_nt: TGTGCCAGCAGTTTAAGGGGGGGCATCTACAATGAGCAGTTCTTC
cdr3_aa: CASSLRGGIYNEQFF

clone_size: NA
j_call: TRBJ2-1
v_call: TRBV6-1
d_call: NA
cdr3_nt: TGTGCCAGCAGTGACGGTATTAGCAGAGGATACAATGAGCAGTTCTTC
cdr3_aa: CASSDGISRGYNEQFF

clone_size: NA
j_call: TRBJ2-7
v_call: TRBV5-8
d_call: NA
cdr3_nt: TGTGCCAGCTCGGGCAGGGGTAGCTCCTACGAGCAGTACTTC
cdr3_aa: CASSGRGSSYEQYF

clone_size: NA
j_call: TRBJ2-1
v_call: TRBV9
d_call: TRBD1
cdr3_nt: TGTGCCAGCAGCGAGGGGACAGGGAGCTCCTACAATGAGCAGTTCTTC
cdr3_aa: CASSEGTGSSYNEQFF

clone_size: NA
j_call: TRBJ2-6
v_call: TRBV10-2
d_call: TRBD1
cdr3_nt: TGCGCCAGCAAGGCAGACAGGGGCGTCTCTGGGGCCAACGTCCTGACTTTC
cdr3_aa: CASKADRGVSGANVLTF

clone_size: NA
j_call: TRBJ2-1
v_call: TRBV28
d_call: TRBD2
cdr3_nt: TGTGCCAGCAGGCGGACTAGCGGCTCCTACAATGAGCAGTTCTTC
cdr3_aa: CASRRTSGSYNEQFF

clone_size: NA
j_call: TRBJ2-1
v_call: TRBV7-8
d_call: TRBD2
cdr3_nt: TGTGCCAGCAGCTTTAGCGGGGGGCTGGAGCATCAACCCTACAATGAGCAGTTCTTC
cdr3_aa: CASSFSGGLEHQPYNEQFF

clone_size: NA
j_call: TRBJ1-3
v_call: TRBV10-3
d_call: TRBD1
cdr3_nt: TGTGCCATCAGTCCCGGGACAGGGGGGAAGAGCTCTGGAAACACCATATATTTT
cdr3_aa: CAISPGTGGKSSGNTIYF

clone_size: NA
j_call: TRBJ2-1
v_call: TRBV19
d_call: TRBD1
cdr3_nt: TGTGCCAGTAGTATCTTCCCGGGACAGGGTGTGAATGAGCAGTTCTTC
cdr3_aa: CASSIFPGQGVNEQFF

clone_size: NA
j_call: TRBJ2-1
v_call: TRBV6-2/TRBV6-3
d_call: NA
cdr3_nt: TGTGCCAGCAGTTACTGGGGGGGCAGAGAGAATGAGCAGTTCTTC
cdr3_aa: CASSYWGGRENEQFF

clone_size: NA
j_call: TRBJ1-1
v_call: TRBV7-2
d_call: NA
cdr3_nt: TGTGCCAGCAGCTTAGCCCTCAGATCGAACACTGAAGCTTTCTTT
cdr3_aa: CASSLALRSNTEAFF

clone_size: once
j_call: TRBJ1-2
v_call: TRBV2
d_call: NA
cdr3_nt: TGTGCCAGCAGCTTCGGGACACCCACGCAGGGCTACACCTTC
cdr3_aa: CASSFGTPTQGYTF

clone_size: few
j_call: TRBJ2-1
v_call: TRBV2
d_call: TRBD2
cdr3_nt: TGTGCCAGCAGGGGGAGCGGGAGAACCTACAATGAGCAGTTCTTC
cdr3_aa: CASRGSGRTYNEQFF

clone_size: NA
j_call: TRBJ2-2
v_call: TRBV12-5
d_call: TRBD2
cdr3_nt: TGTGCTAGTGAACAAGGGACTAGCGGGAGGGCCTTAGGTTTCTCCGGGGAGCTGTTTTTT
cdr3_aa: CASEQGTSGRALGFSGELFF

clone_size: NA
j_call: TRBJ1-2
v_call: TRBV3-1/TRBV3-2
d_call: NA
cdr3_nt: TGTGCCAGCAGCCAAGTCCCCGCGGGGGGCTATGGCTACACCTTC
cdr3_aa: CASSQVPAGGYGYTF

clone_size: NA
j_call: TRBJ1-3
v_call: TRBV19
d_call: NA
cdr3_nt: TGTGCCAGTAGTATTCTCTTACGGACAGACAACTCTGGAAACACCATATATTTT
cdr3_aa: CASSILLRTDNSGNTIYF

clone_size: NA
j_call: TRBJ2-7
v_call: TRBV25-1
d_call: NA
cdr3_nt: TGTGCCAGCCGGGAAACGGTAGGAGCCGAGCAGTACTTC
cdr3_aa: CASRETVGAEQYF

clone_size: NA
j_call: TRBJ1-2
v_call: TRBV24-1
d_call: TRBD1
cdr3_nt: TGTGCCACCAGTGATATTGGGACAGGCTATGGCTACACCTTC
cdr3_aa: CATSDIGTGYGYTF

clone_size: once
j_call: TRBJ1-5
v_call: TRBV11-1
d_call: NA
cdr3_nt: TGTGCCAGCAGTACAGCCAGCAATCAGCCCCAGCATTTT
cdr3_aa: CASSTASNQPQHF

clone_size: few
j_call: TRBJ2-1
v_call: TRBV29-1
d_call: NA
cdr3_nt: TGCAGCGCGCTAGCCAGCCTTTACAATGAGCAGTTCTTC
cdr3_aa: CSALASLYNEQFF

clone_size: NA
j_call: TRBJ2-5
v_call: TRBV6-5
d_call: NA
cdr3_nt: TGTGCCAGCGAGCCCCCGGCCCGCGGAGAGACCCAGTACTTC
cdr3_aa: CASEPPARGETQYF

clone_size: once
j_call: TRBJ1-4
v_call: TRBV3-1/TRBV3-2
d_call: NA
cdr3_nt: TGTGCCAGCAGCCAGAGGGGGGGGCTCGTAGAAAAACTGTTTTTT
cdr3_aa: CASSQRGGLVEKLFF

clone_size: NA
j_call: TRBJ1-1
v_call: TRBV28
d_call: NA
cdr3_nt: TGTGCCAGCAGTTTATCATATAGGGGGATGAACACTGAAGCTTTCTTT
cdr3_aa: CASSLSYRGMNTEAFF

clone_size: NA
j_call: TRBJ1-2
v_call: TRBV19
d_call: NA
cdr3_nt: TGTGCCAGTAGTATTAATCGAGTCGGGGGGATGGATGGCTACACCTTC
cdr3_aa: CASSINRVGGMDGYTF

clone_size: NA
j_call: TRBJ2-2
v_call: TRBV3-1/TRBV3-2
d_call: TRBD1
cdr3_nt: TGTGCCAGCAGCCTTCGACACGGGACAGCCAACACCGGGGAGCTGTTTTTT
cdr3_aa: CASSLRHGTANTGELFF

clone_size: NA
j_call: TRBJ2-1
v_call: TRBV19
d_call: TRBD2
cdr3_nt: TGTGCCAGTACTCAGGGACTAGCGCGTTACAATGAGCAGTTCTTC
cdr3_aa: CASTQGLARYNEQFF

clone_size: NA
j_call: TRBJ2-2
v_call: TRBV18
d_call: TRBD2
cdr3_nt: TGTGCCAGCTCACCAAGACTAGCGGGGGACACCGGGGAGCTGTTTTTT
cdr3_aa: CASSPRLAGDTGELFF